The subject of this entry is one TCR beta chain. Its target is not known. The data belong to a study of STAT5B mutations in CD4+ large granular lymphocyte leukemia. Findings and limits, study-wide: Main leukemic clonotypes were patient-specific, but roughly 23% appeared at low frequency elsewhere. Compared with healthy controls (2/35), patient top clones favored TRBV06 (8/27). Patient CD4-sorted repertoires stayed more clonal than healthy ones after leukemic-clone removal.

As handled by the study authors: The detection floor for productive clonotype frequency was 2.59 x 10-5. Using immunoSEQ multiplex PCR, the repertoire was profiled, and TCRdb retains in-frame clones only, with some absent. V, J and clone size derive from that table, while D and trimming were established from the DNA sequence. The sample lists roughly 34,000 clones, more than 65% occurring once. The CDR3 contains 17 residues. Germline loops: CDR1 MGHDK, CDR2 SYGVNS. V gave up 5 bases and J gave up 0 bases, with 17 bases separating them. The sample comprised CD4+ T cells from blood buffy coats. This TCR derives from a human donor in good health. This sequence joins TRBV25-1 and TRBJ1-3; D perhaps matches TRBD1 (5 bases). The chain's CDR3 is CASSWGGRAFSGNTIYF. The CDR3 nucleotides are TGTGCCAGCAGTTGGGGAGGCAGGGCCTTCTCTGGAAACACCATATATTTT.